A single sample is the source of the 32 T cell receptor beta chains below, sequenced in a study of regulatory dendritic cells for organ transplantation. Libraries were prepared by immunoSEQ multiplex PCR; TCRdb keeps only in-frame clonotypes and omits some of them. The sample carries about 11,000 clones, roughly four fifths recorded once. These receptors have no known antigen. Allogeneic regulatory or mature dendritic cells were co-cultured for less than six days with CFSE-labeled sorted T cells at 1:10. Sequencing was carried out using memory CD4+ T cells from blood cultured with regulatory dendritic cells. Subset of the sample: CD45RO+ memory T cells. The receptors were sampled from a human donor in good health.

The rearrangement joins TRBV11-2 to TRBJ2-7, with D perhaps matching TRBD1 (6 bases). CDR1 and CDR2 from the germline V gene are SGHAT and FQNNGV. The CDR3 is made up of 15 amino acids. Trimming shortened V by 5 bases and J by 7 bases, and 21 bases separated the two germline ends. The CDR3 DNA follows: TGTGCCAGCAGCCCCACCACGAGGGGGTCGGGGGAGCAGTACTTC. It specifies CASSPTTRGSGEQYF.

The V gene is TRBV5-6, the J gene TRBJ2-3; 15 nucleotides agree with TRBD2. Germline V gene lookup returns CDR1 SGHDT and CDR2 YYEEEE. J gave up 3 bases and V 1 base, and 6 bases lay outside the gene matches. The CDR3 has 18 residues. In DNA form, the CDR3 reads TGTGCCAGCAGCTTGAGGACTAGCGGGGGGGGGTCGACAGATACGCAGTATTTT. This gives the protein CASSLRTSGGGSTDTQYF.

This chain connects TRBV7-9 to TRBJ1-2; D remains unclear. The CDR3 sequence is 12 residues long. V dropped 5 bases and J dropped 5 bases, with 9 bases sitting between them. The V gene's germline CDR1 is SEHNR and CDR2 FQNEAQ (reference sequence). The CDR3 DNA is TGTGCCAGCAGCCTAGACGGTTATGGCTACACCTTC. Its protein is CASSLDGYGYTF.

This chain connects TRBV11-1 to TRBJ2-3; D is ambiguous. V dropped 1 base and J dropped 4 bases, with 6 bases sitting between them. The V gene's germline CDR1 is SGHAT and CDR2 FQDESV (reference sequence). The CDR3 sequence is 13 residues long. As DNA, the CDR3 is TGTGCCAGCAGCTTAGGTCGGGCAGATACGCAGTATTTT. It specifies CASSLGRADTQYF. The full variable domain, its missing parts supplied by reference TRBV11-1 and TRBJ2-3, is EAEVAQSPRYKITEKSQAVAFWCDPISGHATLYWYRQILGQGPELLVQFQDESVVDDSQLPKDRFSAERLKGVDSTLKIQPAELGDSAMYLCASSLGRADTQYFGPGTRLTVL.

The V and J genes are TRBV9 and TRBJ2-1, with D possibly being TRBD2 (5 bases). V gave up 2 bases and J gave up 0 bases, with 12 bases separating them. CDR3 length: 16 amino acids. The germline gives CDR1 SGDLS, CDR2 YYNGEE. The CDR3 DNA follows: TGTGCCAGCAGCGTTTTCAGCGGAAGCTCCTACAATGAGCAGTTCTTC. This encodes CASSVFSGSSYNEQFF.

This clone occurred once. The chain couples TRBV6-5 to TRBJ2-3, with D perhaps matching TRBD1 (7 bases). The CDR3 spans 15 residues. V shed 7 bases and J shed 6 bases, with 20 bases lying between them. Germline V gene sequence: CDR1 MNHEY, CDR2 SVGAGI. CDR3 residues: CASTRGGGARDTQYF. The CDR3 DNA reads as TGTGCCAGCACAAGAGGGGGCGGGGCCCGGGATACGCAGTATTTT.

This chain uses TRBV11-2 with TRBJ1-6, with 7 bases identical to TRBD1. CDR3 length: 16 amino acids. Germline CDR1 reads SGHAT; CDR2 reads FQNNGV. The V and J ends lost 5 bases and 6 bases, in that order; junction bases with no gene match: 10. The DNA for the CDR3 is TGTGCCAGCAGCCCAGGGGGTATTGCTGGTAATTCACCCCTCCACTTT. This codes for CASSPGGIAGNSPLHF.

This chain joins TRBV9 and TRBJ1-3; 8 bases map to TRBD1. Germline values: CDR1 SGDLS, CDR2 YYNGEE. Trimming took 0 bases from V and 0 from J; bases not matched to a gene: 5. The CDR3 totals 17 residues. CDR3 coding DNA: TGTGCCAGCAGCGTAGGACAGGGGCAGGTCTCTGGAAACACCATATATTTT. Amino acids: CASSVGQGQVSGNTIYF.

The chain links TRBV20-1 to TRBJ2-7; D might be TRBD1 (6 bases). This CDR3 is built from 11 residues. Looked up from germline, CDR1 is DFQATT and CDR2 is SNEGSKA (reference sequence). V lost 5 bases to trimming and J lost 2 bases, with 7 bases between them. CDR3 nucleotide sequence: TGCAGTGCTGGACAGACCTACGAGCAGTACTTC. This encodes CSAGQTYEQYF.

The chain couples TRBV6-5 to TRBJ2-2; 8 bases match TRBD2. CDR3 length equals 16 residues. The V and J ends lost 2 bases and 2 bases, in that order; junction bases with no gene match: 4. The germline CDR1 and CDR2 sequences are MNHEY and SVGAGI. CDR3 in amino acids: CASSYTAGANTGELFF. The DNA of the CDR3 is TGTGCCAGCAGTTACACAGCGGGGGCCAACACCGGGGAGCTGTTTTTT.

The gene calls are TRBV7-2 and TRBJ2-7; 7 bases line up with TRBD1. V lost 5 bases to trimming and J lost 3 bases; unmatched junction nucleotides: 16. Germline V lookup: CDR1 SGHTA, CDR2 FQGNSA. The CDR3 is 17 amino acids. The CDR3 nucleotides are TGTGCCAGCAGCCACTGGGGGTGGGGGACAGAAAACTACGAGCAGTACTTC. Encoded protein: CASSHWGWGTENYEQYF.

The V call is TRBV7-9, the J call TRBJ1-2; TRBD1 aligns across 7 bases. Germline CDR1 and CDR2: SEHNR and FQNEAQ (reference sequence). This CDR3 spans 15 amino acids. The junction had 14 bases not matched to a gene; V was cut back by 5 bases and J by 8 bases. The CDR3 sequence: CASSRGDRAGGGYTF. The CDR3 nucleotides are TGTGCCAGCAGCCGCGGAGACAGGGCCGGAGGCGGCTACACCTTC.

The chain employs TRBV27 and TRBJ2-2; 9 nucleotides match TRBD2. Germline V lookup: CDR1 MNHEY, CDR2 SMNVEV (reference sequence). J was trimmed by 6 bases and V by 6 bases; bases with no gene match: 14. The CDR3 has 17 residues. Here the CDR3 reads CASRPRGGGAQAGELFF. The CDR3 DNA is TGTGCCAGCAGACCTAGGGGCGGGGGGGCCCAGGCCGGGGAGCTGTTTTTT.

The genes are TRBV6-5 and TRBJ2-7; TRBD1 aligns across 7 bases. CDR3 length equals 14 residues. Trimming took 5 bases from V and 7 from J; bases not matched to a gene: 11. In germline, CDR1 is MNHEY, CDR2 SVGAGI. CDR3 bases: TGTGCCAGCAGTCCAGGACAGGCGGCCAGAGAGCAGTACTTC. It yields the protein CASSPGQAAREQYF.

The chain combines TRBV6-4 with TRBJ1-4; D is uncertain. The CDR3 runs 13 residues. Per the germline V gene, CDR1 is MRHNA and CDR2 is SNTAGT. The ends were cut back, 6 bases at V and 8 bases at J, with 13 bases in the middle. CDR3 residues: CASSSFPGEKLFF. The CDR3 coding sequence is TGTGCCAGCAGCTCCTTCCCGGGAGAAAAACTGTTTTTT.

The gene calls are TRBV18 and TRBJ2-7, with 16 bases that match TRBD2. V dropped 3 bases and J dropped 3; count of bases not matched to a gene: 8. In germline, CDR1 is KGHSH, CDR2 LQKENI. The CDR3 contains 18 residues. The DNA of the CDR3 is TGTGCCAGCTCACCCGGGACTAGCGGGGGGGCGGGATACTACGAGCAGTACTTC. Translation: CASSPGTSGGAGYYEQYF.

This chain uses TRBV29-1 with TRBJ2-3, with TRBD1 identical over 9 bases. The CDR3 sequence is 14 residues long. CDR1 and CDR2 (germline): SQVTM, ANQGSEA. J gave up 5 bases and V 6 bases, and 9 bases lay outside the gene matches. CDR3 in DNA: TGCAGCGTCTCACAGGGGGCAGCGAAAGATACGCAGTATTTT. It encodes CSVSQGAAKDTQYF.

The table lists this clone with a few counts. The chain carries TRBV7-8 and TRBJ2-7, with D possibly matching TRBD1 (6 bases). The germline V gene encodes CDR1 SGHVS and CDR2 FQNEAQ. Between the trimmed V and J ends, which lost 1 base and 2 bases, there was a span of 12 bases. CDR3 length: 15 residues. This chain's CDR3 is CASSLVDRPPYEQYF. CDR3 nucleotides: TGTGCCAGCAGCTTAGTTGACAGGCCACCCTACGAGCAGTACTTC.

CDR3 nucleotides: TGCGCCAGCAGCCCGGCCGGGACAGACTATGGCTACACCTTC. It translates to CASSPAGTDYGYTF. This chain joins TRBV5-1 and TRBJ1-2, with 7 bases that match TRBD1. CDR1 SGHRS and CDR2 YFSETQ come from the germline V gene. The ends lost 4 bases at V and 3 bases at J; junction bases unmatched: 6. The CDR3 sequence is 14 residues long.

This chain joins TRBV6-4 and TRBJ2-5; 8 nucleotides agree with TRBD1. Germline V gene data show CDR1 as MRHNA and CDR2 as SNTAGT. The CDR3 sequence is 15 residues long. The trim removed 6 bases at V and 5 bases at J, leaving 11 bases unmatched. DNA of the CDR3: TGTGCCAGCAGCCTCCGACAGGGGCAAGGGGAGACCCAGTACTTC. Amino acid sequence: CASSLRQGQGETQYF.

J is TRBJ2-7 and V is TRBV2; D is uncertain. Germline CDR1 is SNHLY and CDR2 is FYNNEI. The V and J ends lost 7 bases and 3 bases respectively, with 16 bases between them. The CDR3 loop spans 14 amino acids. The CDR3 loop reads CASTPLGLHYEQYF. The CDR3 DNA follows: TGTGCCAGCACCCCTCTAGGATTACACTACGAGCAGTACTTC.

The chain combines TRBV4-2 with TRBJ2-3, with D unclear. The CDR3 runs 15 residues. The germline V gene encodes CDR1 LGHNA and CDR2 YNFKEQ. V was trimmed by 4 bases and J by 2 bases, leaving 13 bases between them. DNA of the CDR3: TGTGCCAGCAGCCCTATGAGCGCCAACACAGATACGCAGTATTTT. Its translation is CASSPMSANTDTQYF.

This chain connects TRBV6-1 to TRBJ2-7, with D possibly being TRBD1 (6 bases). The CDR3 spans 15 residues. The germline V gene encodes CDR1 MNHNS and CDR2 SASEGT. With 8 bases removed from V and 6 bases from J, the gap between germline ends came to 23 bases. CDR3 amino acids: CASSPGAGAVGEQYF. In DNA form, the CDR3 reads TGTGCCAGCTCTCCCGGGGCAGGGGCGGTAGGCGAGCAGTACTTC.

By proportion, this clone is medium-sized. Within the sample, other DNA sequences also encode this same CDR3. The chain's CDR3 is CASSLEGSTDTQYF. The CDR3 DNA reads TGTGCCAGCAGCTTAGAGGGGTCCACAGATACGCAGTATTTT. J is TRBJ2-3 and V is TRBV7-9, with D possibly TRBD1 on 5 matching bases. This CDR3 is 14 amino acids long. V was pared by 1 base and J by 2 bases, with 7 bases between. The germline V gene encodes CDR1 SEHNR and CDR2 FQNEAQ (reference sequence).

In this sample, this clone turned up a few times. The V and J genes are TRBV4-2 and TRBJ2-5; D may be TRBD1 (6 bases). This CDR3 is built from 14 residues. V lost 2 bases and J 5 bases, leaving 12 bases between the germline ends. CDR1 is LGHNA, CDR2 YNFKEQ, per germline. The CDR3 loop reads CASSQQQGLETQYF. For the CDR3, the DNA is TGTGCCAGCAGCCAACAACAGGGCCTGGAGACCCAGTACTTC.

The rearrangement joins TRBV21-1 to TRBJ1-2; TRBD1 reflects the table's D call only, with no check against the DNA. TRBV21-1 is classified as a pseudogene. The CDR3 sequence is 15 residues long. Here the CDR3 reads CASSPRTGSNYGYTF. The CDR3 DNA reads TGTGCCAGCAGCCCCCGGACAGGTTCTAACTATGGCTACACCTTC.

The chain is built from TRBV10-3 and TRBJ1-1, with TRBD1 matching 9 bases. CDR1 ENHRY and CDR2 SYGVKD come from the germline V gene. The length of the CDR3 is 16 residues. J lost 5 bases, V lost 4 bases, and 11 bases had no gene match. The CDR3 coding sequence is TGTGCCATCAGTGCCGCTTTACAGGGGGCGCGGACTGAAGCTTTCTTT. It is translated as CAISAALQGARTEAFF.

This chain uses TRBV29-1 with TRBJ1-1; D unresolved. Trimming took 4 bases from V and 1 from J, leaving 13 bases between them. The CDR3 has 14 residues. Looked up from germline, CDR1 is SQVTM and CDR2 is ANQGSEA. Here the CDR3 DNA reads TGCAGCGTTGCCCCTCGCGGAGGGAACACTGAAGCTTTCTTT. Its protein is CSVAPRGGNTEAFF.

This clone was counted between two and nine times. The chain is built from TRBV25-1 and TRBJ1-5; 7 bases fit TRBD1. This CDR3 is 14 amino acids long. Germline assignment: CDR1 MGHDK and CDR2 SYGVNS. The V segment lost 6 bases and the J segment 2 bases; nucleotides outside the gene matches: 4. For the CDR3, the DNA is TGTGCCAGCAGCCTAGGGACAGGCAATCAGCCCCAGCATTTT. The encoded protein is CASSLGTGNQPQHF.

This clone was seen a single time. The rearrangement links TRBV2 to TRBJ1-1, with 8 bases that match TRBD1. The CDR3 runs to 15 residues. Losses at the gene ends were 4 bases for V and 3 bases for J; bases not matched to a gene: 7. Looked up from germline, CDR1 is SNHLY and CDR2 is FYNNEI. As DNA, the CDR3 is TGTGCCAGCAGTGCGCAGGGGGCCGGGGACACTGAAGCTTTCTTT. This translates into CASSAQGAGDTEAFF.

A few counts support this clone. The chain is built from TRBV27 and TRBJ1-2; TRBD1 is a possible D gene (5 bases). The germline gives CDR1 MNHEY, CDR2 SMNVEV (reference sequence). The length of the CDR3 is 13 residues. V gave up 7 bases and J gave up 7 bases, with 16 bases separating them. CDR3 residues: CASTPLGGSGYTF. DNA of the CDR3: TGTGCCAGCACCCCCCTCGGGGGGTCTGGCTACACCTTC.

This clone was recorded only once. The chain employs TRBV6-6 and TRBJ1-1; D call uncertain. The CDR3 totals 14 residues. Per germline, CDR1 MNHNY and CDR2 SVGAGI (reference sequence). V lost 2 bases and J 4 bases, leaving 11 bases between the germline ends. CDR3 sequence (DNA): TGTGCCAGCAGTTACCCGCCCGAGGGCACTGAAGCTTTCTTT. Its translation is CASSYPPEGTEAFF.